A single sample is the source of the 12 T cell receptor beta chains below, sequenced in a study of cytomegalovirus exposure and HLA in healthy donors. 13 Jbeta primers and 60 Vbeta primers were used for the PCR. Clones were read by immunoSEQ multiplex PCR, and TCRdb kept only the in-frame ones, dropping some. The table lists about 160,000 clones, 87% of them singletons. The sample comprised PBMCs. All receptors derive from a woman in her twenties or thirties in good health and CMV-seronegative.

This chain connects TRBV7-9 to TRBJ1-2, with 10 bases identical to TRBD1. V dropped 5 bases and J dropped 4; count of bases not matched to a gene: 16. Per the germline V gene, CDR1 is SEHNR and CDR2 is FQNEAQ (reference sequence). This CDR3 is 18 amino acids long. CDR3 region: CASSTKRRGTGEVYGYTF. In DNA form, the CDR3 reads TGTGCCAGCAGCACAAAGCGACGGGGGACAGGGGAAGTCTATGGCTACACCTTC.

V and J are TRBV19 and TRBJ1-5; 9 bases line up with TRBD1. Germline CDR1 reads LNHDA; CDR2 reads SQIVND (reference sequence). The CDR3 has 15 amino acids. Germline trimming cut 5 bases from V and 2 bases from J; bases unmatched to any gene: 4. This CDR3 is CASSSQGAGNQPQHF. CDR3 bases: TGTGCCAGTAGTTCACAGGGGGCTGGCAATCAGCCCCAGCATTTT.

The chain carries TRBV4-1 and TRBJ2-5; 8 bases fit TRBD2. CDR1 is MGHRA and CDR2 is YSYEKL in the germline V gene. This CDR3 has 16 amino acids. Unmatched junction bases numbered 10, after V lost 0 bases and J lost 7 bases. The CDR3 DNA is TGCGCCAGCAGCCAAGAGGGCGGGAGGCCGTCTGGGACCCAGTACTTC. Translated, it gives CASSQEGGRPSGTQYF.

The chain carries TRBV7-2 and TRBJ1-4, with D possibly TRBD1 on 5 matching bases. Germline lookup yields CDR1 SGHTA and CDR2 FQGNSA. V dropped 5 bases and J dropped 6 bases, with 19 bases sitting between them. There are 16 residues in the CDR3. CDR3 amino acids: CASSGYRQSPYEKLFF. As DNA, the CDR3 is TGTGCCAGCAGCGGCTACCGACAGTCACCTTATGAAAAACTGTTTTTT. The full variable domain, with the rest looked up from reference TRBV7-2 and TRBJ1-4, is GAGVSQSPSNKVTEKGKDVELRCDPISGHTALYWYRQSLGQGLEFLIYFQGNSAPDKSGLPSDRFSAERTGGSVSTLTIQRTQQEDSAVYLCASSGYRQSPYEKLFFGSGTQLSVL.

V and J are TRBV27 and TRBJ1-2; 10 bases line up with TRBD1. The CDR3 sequence is 13 residues long. Germline assignment: CDR1 MNHEY and CDR2 SMNVEV (reference sequence). V was clipped by 6 bases and J by 8 bases; unmatched bases: 6. CDR3: CASRRTGGKGYTF. The DNA for the CDR3 is TGTGCCAGCAGGCGGACAGGGGGAAAGGGCTACACCTTC.

This clone was observed once. The chain links TRBV4-1 to TRBJ2-3; D uncertain. The CDR3 is 15 residues long. V dropped 0 bases and J dropped 0 bases, with 7 bases sitting between them. Germline V CDR1 and CDR2: MGHRA, YSYEKL. The DNA for the CDR3 is TGCGCCAGCAGCCAAGATGGCGGCAGCACAGATACGCAGTATTTT. Protein sequence: CASSQDGGSTDTQYF.

The rearrangement uses TRBV11-2 and TRBJ1-4, with a weak D call TRBD1 (5 bases). The CDR3 length is 15 residues. V shed 5 bases and J shed 0 bases, with 10 bases lying between them. Per the germline V gene, CDR1 is SGHAT and CDR2 is FQNNGV. CDR3: CASSLGEATNEKLFF. CDR3 nucleotide sequence: TGTGCCAGCAGCCTAGGGGAGGCAACTAATGAAAAACTGTTTTTT.

J is TRBJ1-5 and V is TRBV25-1; 8 bases line up with TRBD1. Germline V gene sequence: CDR1 MGHDK, CDR2 SYGVNS. This CDR3 is 18 amino acids long. Germline trimming cut 8 bases from V and 0 bases from J; bases unmatched to any gene: 15. CDR3 bases: TGTGCCAGCGTTGGGAGACAGGGGCGCAGGAATAGCAATCAGCCCCAGCATTTT. Translating gives CASVGRQGRRNSNQPQHF. Combining the CDR3 with reference TRBV25-1 and TRBJ1-5 gives the whole variable domain EADIYQTPRYLVIGTGKKITLECSQTMGHDKMYWYQQDPGMELHLIHYSYGVNSTEKGDLSSESTVSRIRTEHFPLTLESARPSHTSQYLCASVGRQGRRNSNQPQHFGDGTRLSIL.

The chain is built from TRBV28 and TRBJ1-4; D is undetermined. The CDR3 consists of 15 residues. Germline assignment: CDR1 MDHEN and CDR2 SYDVKM. The germline V and J ends were trimmed by 6 bases and 5 bases, with 16 bases remaining between them. As DNA, the CDR3 is TGTGCCAGCAGGGAGGCCGGGAACCTAAATGAAAAACTGTTTTTT. Residues: CASREAGNLNEKLFF.

This sequence joins TRBV5-4 and TRBJ2-2; 7 positions agree with TRBD2. From germline, CDR1 is SGHNT and CDR2 YYREEE (reference sequence). J was trimmed by 4 bases and V by 0 bases; bases with no gene match: 9. The CDR3 loop spans 17 amino acids. The CDR3 reads CASSLEFGGSFTGELFF. In nucleotides, the CDR3 is TGTGCCAGCAGCTTGGAGTTTGGCGGGAGTTTCACCGGGGAGCTGTTTTTT. Variable domain in full (rest from reference TRBV5-4 and TRBJ2-2): ETGVTQSPTHLIKTRGQQVTLRCSSQSGHNTVSWYQQALGQGPQFIFQYYREEENGRGNFPPRFSGLQFPNYSSELNVNALELDDSALYLCASSLEFGGSFTGELFFGEGSRLTVL.

V is TRBV11-1 and J is TRBJ1-1; D unclear. Germline values: CDR1 SGHAT, CDR2 FQDESV (reference sequence). V was pared by 2 bases and J by 3 bases, with 10 bases between. This CDR3 has 14 residues. For the CDR3, the DNA is TGTGCCAGCAGCTTATCCTTGGCAGACACTGAAGCTTTCTTT. The encoded protein is CASSLSLADTEAFF.

This clone occurred a few times. This rearrangement joins TRBV7-2 to TRBJ1-5, with D maybe TRBD1 (6 bases). Germline V gives CDR1 SGHTA, CDR2 FQGNSA. The CDR3 length is 13 residues. Trimming cost V 4 bases and J 7 bases, with 11 bases left between them. The CDR3 DNA follows: TGTGCCAGCAGCTCACCCGACAGGCAGCCCCAGCATTTT. Its protein product is CASSSPDRQPQHF.